This T cell receptor (beta chain) emerged from a study of T cells in Graves' hyperthyroidism and ophthalmopathy. Study overall: At the time of initial diagnosis and before any treatment, peripheral blood was collected.

Reasons for excluding patients were uncontrolled infection, other autoimmune disease, pregnancy or lactation. Diagnoses rested on clinical symptoms, serum thyroxine and TRAb, thyroid ultrasound and orbital computed tomography. Extraction of PBMCs used roughly 10 ml of fresh peripheral blood. Amplified TCR beta CDR3 regions derived from RNA transcripts. HTBI primers drove first-round RT-PCR of the TCR CDR3. TCRdb re-called the multiplex PCR reads through MiXCR, storing one row per CDR3 protein. The sample lists over 400,000 distinct CDR3 sequences, 14% to 15% seen once, with about 12% in the top ten. V was pared by 1 base and J by 8 bases, with 5 bases of the junction left unmatched. The CDR3 covers 15 residues. Germline V gene sequence: CDR1 SGHTA, CDR2 FQGNSA.

Specimen: blood. The rearrangement links TRBV7-2 to TRBJ2-1; 10 bases agree with TRBD1. The source of this sequence is a man aged 18 to 29 with Graves' ophthalmopathy. CDR3 coding DNA: TGTGCCAGCAGCTTAGGGGGACAGGGGTTCGATGAGCAGTTCTTC. It encodes CASSLGGQGFDEQFF. Supplemented by reference TRBV7-2 and TRBJ2-1, the full variable domain reads GAGVSQSPSNKVTEKGKDVELRCDPISGHTALYWYRQSLGQGLEFLIYFQGNSAPDKSGLPSDRFSAERTGGSVSTLTIQRTQQEDSAVYLCASSLGGQGFDEQFFGPGTRLTVL.